This T cell receptor beta chain was identified in a study of T cell repertoires in cytomegalovirus infection. Study details: Public TCR beta signatures indicated both CMV infection and matching HLA type.

General study findings and limits: HLA-C-restricted CMV-specific TCR beta clonotypes were dominant in the ex vivo response. Accumulated public TCR beta family frequency recognized individuals carrying CMV together with the relevant HLA.

MiXCR, run by TCRdb on the reads, gives a single entry per CDR3 protein. Here the sample spans about 700,000 distinct CDR3 sequences, around a third being singletons. As to this clonotype: Its antigen is not known.

Sequenced here: cultured PBMCs, sampled from culture after CMV antigen stimulation. The source is a human donor in good health (CMV status not recorded). Some clones in this sample may be carry-over from other donors' samples.

CDR3 in amino acids: CASSRELSNQPQHF. The CDR3 coding sequence is TGTGCCTCATCCAGAGAACTTAGCAATCAGCCCCAGCATTTT. The genes are TRBV2 and TRBJ1-5; D gene ambiguous. The length of the CDR3 is 14 residues. The V end was cut by 11 bases, the J end by 0 bases, with 14 bases between. Germline V CDR1 and CDR2: SNHLY, FYNNEI.